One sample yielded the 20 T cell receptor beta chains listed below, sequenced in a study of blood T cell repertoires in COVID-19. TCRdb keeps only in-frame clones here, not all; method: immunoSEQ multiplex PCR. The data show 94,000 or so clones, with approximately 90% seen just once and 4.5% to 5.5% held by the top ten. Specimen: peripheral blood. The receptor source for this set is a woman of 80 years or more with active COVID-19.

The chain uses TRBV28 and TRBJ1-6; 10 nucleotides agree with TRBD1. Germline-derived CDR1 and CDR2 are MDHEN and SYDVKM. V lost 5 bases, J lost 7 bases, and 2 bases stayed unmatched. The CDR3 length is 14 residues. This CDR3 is CASSRQGANSPLHF. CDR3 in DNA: TGTGCCAGCAGTAGACAGGGGGCGAATTCACCCCTCCACTTT. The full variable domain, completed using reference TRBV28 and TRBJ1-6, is DVKVTQSSRYLVKRTGEKVFLECVQDMDHENMFWYRQDPGLGLRLIYFSYDVKMKEKGDIPEGYSVSREKKERFSLILESASTNQTSMYLCASSRQGANSPLHFGNGTRLTVT.

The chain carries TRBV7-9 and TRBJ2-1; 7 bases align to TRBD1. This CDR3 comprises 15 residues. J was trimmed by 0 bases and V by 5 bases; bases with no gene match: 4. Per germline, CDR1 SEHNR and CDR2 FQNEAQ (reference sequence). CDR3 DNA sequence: TGTGCCAGCAGCCGCGACAGGGCCTCCTACAATGAGCAGTTCTTC. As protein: CASSRDRASYNEQFF.

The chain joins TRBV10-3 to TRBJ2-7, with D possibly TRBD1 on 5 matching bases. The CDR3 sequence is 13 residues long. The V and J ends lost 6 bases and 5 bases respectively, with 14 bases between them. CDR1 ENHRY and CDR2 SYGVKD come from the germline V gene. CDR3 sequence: CAIRGSQTDEQYF. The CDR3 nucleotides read TGTGCCATCAGAGGCAGCCAGACAGACGAGCAGTACTTC.

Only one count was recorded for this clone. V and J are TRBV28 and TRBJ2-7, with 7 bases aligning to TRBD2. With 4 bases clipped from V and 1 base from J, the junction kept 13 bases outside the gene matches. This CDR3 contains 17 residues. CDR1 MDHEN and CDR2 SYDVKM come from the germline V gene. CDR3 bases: TGTGCCAGCAGTTCCCTCCGGGGGAGGGTTGGATCCTACGAGCAGTACTTC. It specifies CASSSLRGRVGSYEQYF.

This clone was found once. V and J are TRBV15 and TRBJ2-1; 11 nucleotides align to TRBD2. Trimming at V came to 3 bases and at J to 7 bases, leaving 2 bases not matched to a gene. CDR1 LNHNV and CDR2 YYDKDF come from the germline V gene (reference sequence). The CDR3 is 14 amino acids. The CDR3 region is CATSRGLAVNEQFF. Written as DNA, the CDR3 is TGTGCCACCAGCAGGGGACTAGCGGTTAATGAGCAGTTCTTC.

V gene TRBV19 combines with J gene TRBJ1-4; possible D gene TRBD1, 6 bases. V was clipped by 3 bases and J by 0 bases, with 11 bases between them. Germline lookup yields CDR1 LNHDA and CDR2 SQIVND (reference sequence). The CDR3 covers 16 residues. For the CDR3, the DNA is TGTGCCAGTAGTATCGACAGGTCTTCAACTAATGAAAAACTGTTTTTT. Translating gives CASSIDRSSTNEKLFF.

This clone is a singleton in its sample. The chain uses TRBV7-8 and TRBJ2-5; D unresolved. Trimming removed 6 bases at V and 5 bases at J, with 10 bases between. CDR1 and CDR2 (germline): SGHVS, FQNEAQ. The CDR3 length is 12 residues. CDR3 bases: TGTGCCAGCAGTCGAGACCGGGAGACCCAGTACTTC. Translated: CASSRDRETQYF. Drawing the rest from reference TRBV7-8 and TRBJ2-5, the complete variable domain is GAGVSQSPRYKVAKRGQDVALRCDPISGHVSLFWYQQALGQGPEFLTYFQNEAQLDKSGLPSDRFFAERPEGSVSTLKIQRTQQEDSAVYLCASSRDRETQYFGPGTRLLVL.

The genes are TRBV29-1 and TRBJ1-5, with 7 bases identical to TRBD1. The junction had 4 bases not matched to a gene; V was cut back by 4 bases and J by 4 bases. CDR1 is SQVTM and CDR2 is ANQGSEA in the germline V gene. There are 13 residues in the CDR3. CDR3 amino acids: CSVGQGENQPQHF. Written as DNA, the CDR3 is TGCAGCGTTGGACAGGGCGAAAATCAGCCCCAGCATTTT.

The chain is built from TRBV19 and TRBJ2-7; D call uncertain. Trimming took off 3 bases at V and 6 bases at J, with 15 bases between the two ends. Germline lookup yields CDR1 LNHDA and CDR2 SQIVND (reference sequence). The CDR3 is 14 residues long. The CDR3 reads CASSITTASGEQYF. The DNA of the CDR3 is TGTGCCAGTAGTATCACGACCGCTTCGGGCGAGCAGTACTTC.

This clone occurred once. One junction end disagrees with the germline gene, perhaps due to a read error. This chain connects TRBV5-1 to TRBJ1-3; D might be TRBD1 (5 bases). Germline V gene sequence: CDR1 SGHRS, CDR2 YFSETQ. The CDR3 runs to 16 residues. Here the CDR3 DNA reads TGCGCCAGCAGCTTCGGGGGACCCCAGGCTGGGAACACCATATATTTT. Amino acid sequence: CASSFGGPQAGNTIYF. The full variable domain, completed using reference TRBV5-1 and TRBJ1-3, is KAGVTQTPRYLIKTRGQQVTLSCSPISGHRSVSWYQQTPGQGLQFLFEYFSETQRNKGNFPGRFSGRQFSNSRSEMNVSTLELGDSALYLCASSFGGPQAGNTIYFGEGSWLTVV.

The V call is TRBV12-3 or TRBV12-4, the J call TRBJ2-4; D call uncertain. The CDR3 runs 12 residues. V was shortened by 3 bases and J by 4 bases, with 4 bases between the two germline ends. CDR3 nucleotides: TGTGCCAGCAGTTTCGTGAAAAACATTCAGTACTTC. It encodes CASSFVKNIQYF.

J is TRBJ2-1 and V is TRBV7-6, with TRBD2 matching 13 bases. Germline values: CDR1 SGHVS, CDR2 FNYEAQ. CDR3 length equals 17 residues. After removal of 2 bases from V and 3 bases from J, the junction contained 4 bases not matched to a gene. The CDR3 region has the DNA TGTGCCAGCAGCTTAAGGACTAGCGGGAGTTACTACAATGAGCAGTTCTTC. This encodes CASSLRTSGSYYNEQFF.

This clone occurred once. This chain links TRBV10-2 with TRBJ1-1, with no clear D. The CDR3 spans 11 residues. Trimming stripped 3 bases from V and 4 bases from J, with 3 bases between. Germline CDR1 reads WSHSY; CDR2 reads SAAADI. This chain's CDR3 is CASSDSTEAFF. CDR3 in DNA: TGCGCCAGCAGTGATAGCACTGAAGCTTTCTTT.

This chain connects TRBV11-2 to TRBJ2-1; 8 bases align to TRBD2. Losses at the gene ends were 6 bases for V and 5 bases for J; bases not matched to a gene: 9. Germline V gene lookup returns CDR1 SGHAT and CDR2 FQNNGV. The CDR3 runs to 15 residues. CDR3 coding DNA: TGTGCCAGCAGACCGGGGGGGTTAGCGGACAATGAGCAGTTCTTC. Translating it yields CASRPGGLADNEQFF.

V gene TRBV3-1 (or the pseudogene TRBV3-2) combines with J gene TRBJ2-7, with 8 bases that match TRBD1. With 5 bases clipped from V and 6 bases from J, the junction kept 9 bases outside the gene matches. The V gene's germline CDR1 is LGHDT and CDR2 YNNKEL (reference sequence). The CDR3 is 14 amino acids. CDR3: CASSSRGRWSEQYF. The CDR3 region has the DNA TGTGCCAGCAGCTCCAGGGGGCGCTGGTCCGAGCAGTACTTC.

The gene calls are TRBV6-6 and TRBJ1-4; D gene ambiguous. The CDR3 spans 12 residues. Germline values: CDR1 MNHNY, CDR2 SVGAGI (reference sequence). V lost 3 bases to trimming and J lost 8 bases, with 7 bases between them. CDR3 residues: CASSYEAEKLFF. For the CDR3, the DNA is TGTGCCAGCAGTTATGAGGCCGAAAAACTGTTTTTT.

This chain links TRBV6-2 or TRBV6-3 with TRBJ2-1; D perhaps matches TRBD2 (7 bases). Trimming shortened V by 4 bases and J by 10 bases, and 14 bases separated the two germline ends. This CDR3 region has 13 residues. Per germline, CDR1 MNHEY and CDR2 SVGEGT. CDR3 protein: CASSSPGGGEQFF. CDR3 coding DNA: TGTGCCAGCAGTTCCCCGGGGGGCGGGGAGCAGTTCTTC.

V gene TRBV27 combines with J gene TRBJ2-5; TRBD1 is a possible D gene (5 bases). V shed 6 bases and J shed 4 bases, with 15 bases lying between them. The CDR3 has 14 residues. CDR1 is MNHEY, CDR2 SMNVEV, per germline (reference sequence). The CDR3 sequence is CASSVRRGPETQYF. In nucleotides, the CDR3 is TGTGCCAGCAGCGTCCGTAGGGGCCCAGAGACCCAGTACTTC.

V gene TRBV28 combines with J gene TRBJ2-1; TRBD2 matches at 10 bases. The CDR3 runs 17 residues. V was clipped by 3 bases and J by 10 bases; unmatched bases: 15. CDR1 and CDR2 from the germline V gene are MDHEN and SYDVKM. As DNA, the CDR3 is TGTGCCAGCAGTTTGACCTCGGGGACTAGCGAGACGAACGAGCAGTTCTTC. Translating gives CASSLTSGTSETNEQFF.

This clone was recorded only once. The CDR3: CASSFLTAGMSYNSPLHF. In DNA, the CDR3 is TGTGCCAGCAGCTTCCTAACGGCGGGCATGTCCTATAATTCACCCCTCCACTTT. The rearrangement joins TRBV5-5 to TRBJ1-6; D unresolved. Germline CDR1 is SGHKS and CDR2 is YYEKEE (reference sequence). The CDR3 has 18 amino acids. V lost 2 bases to trimming and J lost 1 base, with 16 bases between them.